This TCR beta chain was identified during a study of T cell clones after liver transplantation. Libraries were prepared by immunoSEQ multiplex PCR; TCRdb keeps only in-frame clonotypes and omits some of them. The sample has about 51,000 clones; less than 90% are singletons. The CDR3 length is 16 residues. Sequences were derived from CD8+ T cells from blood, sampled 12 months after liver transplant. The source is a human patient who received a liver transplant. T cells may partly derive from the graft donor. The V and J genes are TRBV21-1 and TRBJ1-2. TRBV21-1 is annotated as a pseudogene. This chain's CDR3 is CASSRGGQGRHYGYTF. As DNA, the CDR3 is TGTGCCAGCAGCAGAGGGGGGCAGGGGCGACACTATGGCTACACCTTC.